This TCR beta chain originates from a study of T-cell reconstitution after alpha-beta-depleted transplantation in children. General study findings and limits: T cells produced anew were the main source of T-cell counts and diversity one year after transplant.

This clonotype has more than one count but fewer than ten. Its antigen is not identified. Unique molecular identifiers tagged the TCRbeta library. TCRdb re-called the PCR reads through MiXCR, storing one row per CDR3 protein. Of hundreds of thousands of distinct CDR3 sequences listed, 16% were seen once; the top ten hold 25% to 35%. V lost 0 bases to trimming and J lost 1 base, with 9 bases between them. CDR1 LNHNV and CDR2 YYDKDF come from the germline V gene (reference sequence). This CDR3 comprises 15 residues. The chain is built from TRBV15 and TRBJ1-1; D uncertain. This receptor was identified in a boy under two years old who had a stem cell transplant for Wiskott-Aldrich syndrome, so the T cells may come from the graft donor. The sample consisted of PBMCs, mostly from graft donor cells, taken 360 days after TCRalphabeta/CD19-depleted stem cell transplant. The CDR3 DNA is TGTGCCACCAGCAGAGATTTAGGGCAGAACACTGAAGCTTTCTTT. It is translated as CATSRDLGQNTEAFF.